The source of this T cell receptor beta chain is a study of cytomegalovirus exposure and HLA in healthy donors. Germline V gives CDR1 SGHRS, CDR2 YFSETQ. Trimming removed 0 bases from V and 5 bases from J, with 8 bases in between. The CDR3 is 13 amino acids. As for this clone: Its antigen remains unidentified.

PCR employed 60 Vbeta and 13 Jbeta primers. Assay used: immunoSEQ multiplex PCR; TCRdb lists only in-frame clones, some missing. The sample consists of approximately 92,000 clones, more than 65% of them appearing once. Findings and caveats of the study: An observed cluster of highly shared sequence variants was recorded as a likely sequencing artifact. Associated with cytomegalovirus, according to the listing, were some 150 TCR beta chains. Excluded: some indistinguishable V segments such as TRBV6-2 and TRBV6-3. According to an earlier analysis, most TCR beta V segments yielded productive rearrangements about 87% or about 30% of the time.

The sequence was collected from a man aged 55 to 70 in good health and CMV-seronegative. The sequenced sample was PBMCs. The J gene is TRBJ1-2, the V gene TRBV5-1; maybe TRBD1 (6 bases). The CDR3 reads CASSLAGVYGYTF. The CDR3 nucleotides are TGCGCCAGCAGCTTGGCAGGGGTATATGGCTACACCTTC.